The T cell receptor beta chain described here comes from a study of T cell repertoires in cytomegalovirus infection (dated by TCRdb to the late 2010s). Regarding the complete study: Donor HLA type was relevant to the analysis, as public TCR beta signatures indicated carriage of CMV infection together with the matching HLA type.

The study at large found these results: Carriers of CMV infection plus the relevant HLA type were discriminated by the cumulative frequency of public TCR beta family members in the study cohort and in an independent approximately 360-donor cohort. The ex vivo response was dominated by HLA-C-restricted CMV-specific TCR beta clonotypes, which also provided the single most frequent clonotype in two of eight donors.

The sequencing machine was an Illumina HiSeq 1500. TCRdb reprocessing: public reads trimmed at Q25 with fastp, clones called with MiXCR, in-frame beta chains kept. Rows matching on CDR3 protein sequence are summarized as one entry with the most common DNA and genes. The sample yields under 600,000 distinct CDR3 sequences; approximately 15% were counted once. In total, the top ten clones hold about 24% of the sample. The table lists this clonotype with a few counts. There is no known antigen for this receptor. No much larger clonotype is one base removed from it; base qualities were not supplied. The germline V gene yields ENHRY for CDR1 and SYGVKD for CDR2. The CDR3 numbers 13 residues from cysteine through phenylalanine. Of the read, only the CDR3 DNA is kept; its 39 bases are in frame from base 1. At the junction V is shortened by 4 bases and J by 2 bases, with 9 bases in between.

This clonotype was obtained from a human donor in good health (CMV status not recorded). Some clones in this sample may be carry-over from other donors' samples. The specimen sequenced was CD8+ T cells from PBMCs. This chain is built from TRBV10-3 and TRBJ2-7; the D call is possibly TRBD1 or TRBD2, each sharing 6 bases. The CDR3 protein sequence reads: CAISGGGPYEQYF. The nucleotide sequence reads TGTGCCATCAGTGGTGGGGGGCCCTACGAGCAGTACTTC.